These 28 T cell receptor beta chains were all obtained from the same sample, sequenced in a study of long-term antiretroviral therapy in people with HIV. At survey level, the immunoSEQ assay was run in its v3.0 version. Profiling relied on immunoSEQ multiplex PCR, and the TCRdb table lists in-frame clones only, not all of them. The sample has tens of thousands of clones; 65% to 85% are singletons. Sequenced here: unsorted PBMCs, sampled 3.1 years after starting antiretroviral therapy. These receptors were taken from a woman between 45 and 65 years old with HIV.

The chain uses TRBV18 and TRBJ1-1, with 7 bases fitting TRBD1. Germline loops: CDR1 KGHSH, CDR2 LQKENI. CDR3 length: 15 amino acids. J lost 3 bases, V lost 3 bases, and 7 bases had no gene match. CDR3 nucleotide sequence: TGTGCCAGCTCACCTAACAGGGGTGCGGACACTGAAGCTTTCTTT. Its translation: CASSPNRGADTEAFF. Combining the CDR3 with reference TRBV18 and TRBJ1-1 gives the whole variable domain NAGVMQNPRHLVRRRGQEARLRCSPMKGHSHVYWYRQLPEEGLKFMVYLQKENIIDESGMPKERFSAEFPKEGPSILRIQQVVRGDSAAYFCASSPNRGADTEAFFGQGTRLTVV.

The chain links TRBV7-8 to TRBJ2-1; D may be TRBD2 (7 bases). Germline CDR1 reads SGHVS; CDR2 reads FQNEAQ. The CDR3 is 14 amino acids. Trimming stripped 0 bases from V and 8 bases from J, with 11 bases between. The CDR3 reads CASSLAGGPYEQFF. The CDR3 DNA sequence: TGTGCCAGCAGCTTAGCGGGGGGGCCATATGAGCAGTTCTTC.

The gene calls are TRBV6-1 and TRBJ2-5; maybe TRBD2 (6 bases). The CDR3 is made up of 13 amino acids. Trimming took off 8 bases at V and 2 bases at J, with 12 bases between the two ends. In germline, CDR1 is MNHNS, CDR2 SASEGT. The CDR3 DNA is TGTGCCAGCGGGGGGAATTGGCAAGAGACCCAGTACTTC. It encodes CASGGNWQETQYF.

This clone was detected only a few times. This CDR3 reads CASSQSSSNQPQHF. In DNA form, the CDR3 reads TGTGCCAGCAGCCAAAGCAGTAGCAATCAGCCCCAGCATTTT. The chain uses TRBV14 and TRBJ1-5; D is unclear. Per the germline V gene, CDR1 is SGHDN and CDR2 is FVKESK. The V end was cut by 2 bases, the J end by 0 bases, with 5 bases between. This CDR3 has 14 amino acids.

The V gene is TRBV6-5, the J gene TRBJ1-2; the D is unclear. V was pared by 8 bases and J by 5 bases, with 9 bases between. From germline, CDR1 is MNHEY and CDR2 SVGAGI. The CDR3 has 11 amino acids. CDR3 in DNA: TGTGCCAGCGGGGATGGTTATGGCTACACCTTC. Amino acids: CASGDGYGYTF.

V usage is TRBV5-1 and J usage is TRBJ2-3, with D uncertain. CDR3 size: 14 residues. Per the germline V gene, CDR1 is SGHRS and CDR2 is YFSETQ. V dropped 7 bases and J dropped 0 bases, with 12 bases sitting between them. The CDR3 DNA reads as TGCGCCAGCTCTCCAGACCCTAGCACAGATACGCAGTATTTT. It translates to CASSPDPSTDTQYF.

J is TRBJ1-1 and V is TRBV10-2; D uncertain. The length of the CDR3 is 12 residues. Germline CDR1 WSHSY, CDR2 SAAADI. Trimming left V 8 bases short and J 4 bases short, with 11 bases between. In DNA, the CDR3 is TGCGCCAGCTGGGGAGGGTCCACTGAAGCTTTCTTT. As protein: CASWGGSTEAFF.

The V and J genes are TRBV28 and TRBJ1-6, with D uncertain. Germline values: CDR1 MDHEN, CDR2 SYDVKM. The V and J ends lost 5 bases and 9 bases respectively, with 17 bases between them. This CDR3 is built from 15 residues. The DNA of the CDR3 is TGTGCCAGCAGTAGCGGTGTTATCAGGATTTCACCCCTCCACTTT. It is translated as CASSSGVIRISPLHF.

The chain employs TRBV30 and TRBJ1-1; D gene uncertain. This CDR3 is 13 amino acids long. V lost 4 bases and J lost 5, with 14 bases in between. Germline V gives CDR1 GTSNPN, CDR2 SVGIG (reference sequence). The CDR3 coding sequence is TGTGCCTGGACTGGGTTCACGGGGACTGAAGCTTTCTTT. This encodes CAWTGFTGTEAFF. The full variable domain, in which reference TRBV30 and TRBJ1-1 provide the parts outside the CDR3, is SQTIHQWPATLVQPVGSPLSLECTVEGTSNPNLYWYRQAAGRGLQLLFYSVGIGQISSEVPQNLSASRPQDRQFILSSKKLLLSDSGFYLCAWTGFTGTEAFFGQGTRLTVV.

The CDR3 DNA reads as TGTGCCACCAGCAGGGAGGGTGCCGGGACCTACGAGCAGTACGTC. Translating it yields CATSREGAGTYEQYV. The rearrangement links TRBV15 to TRBJ2-7, with D possibly matching TRBD2 (6 bases). With 3 bases removed from V and 2 bases from J, the gap between germline ends came to 14 bases. The CDR3 extends over 15 amino acids. The V gene's germline CDR1 is LNHNV and CDR2 YYDKDF (reference sequence).

V gene TRBV7-3 combines with J gene TRBJ2-3, with D hard to call. This CDR3 region has 14 residues. Germline CDR1 reads SGHTA; CDR2 reads FQGTGA. V lost 3 bases and J 4 bases, leaving 11 bases between the germline ends. The CDR3 loop is CASSLTGPPDTQYF. CDR3 bases: TGTGCCAGCAGCTTGACCGGTCCCCCAGATACGCAGTATTTT.

J is TRBJ1-4 and V is TRBV4-1; 9 positions agree with TRBD1. Germline V gene sequence: CDR1 MGHRA, CDR2 YSYEKL. V was pared by 4 bases and J by 8 bases, with 2 bases of the junction left unmatched. The CDR3 length is 13 residues. As DNA, the CDR3 is TGCGCCAGCAGCCGACAGGGGGGCGAAAAACTGTTTTTT. Its protein product is CASSRQGGEKLFF.

V is TRBV5-1 and J is TRBJ2-7; 12 bases map to TRBD1. Germline CDR1 reads SGHRS; CDR2 reads YFSETQ. V shed 3 bases, J shed 5 bases, and the junction held 3 bases outside the gene matches. This CDR3 has 14 amino acids. This chain's CDR3 is CASSWGTGGDEQYF. CDR3 nucleotide sequence: TGCGCCAGCAGCTGGGGGACAGGGGGCGACGAGCAGTACTTC.

This sequence joins TRBV18 and TRBJ2-5; no definite D call. The V gene's germline CDR1 is KGHSH and CDR2 LQKENI. Between the trimmed V and J ends, which lost 2 bases and 2 bases, there was a span of 9 bases. CDR3 length: 14 amino acids. The DNA of the CDR3 is TGTGCCAGCTCACCAGGGTCAGAACAAGAGACCCAGTACTTC. Translated: CASSPGSEQETQYF.

V gene TRBV7-9 combines with J gene TRBJ2-5; D remains unclear. V was trimmed by 1 base and J by 1 base, leaving 4 bases between them. Germline CDR1 and CDR2: SEHNR and FQNEAQ (reference sequence). The CDR3 totals 13 residues. CDR3 DNA sequence: TGTGCCAGCAGCTTAGTTCCCCAAGAGACCCAGTACTTC. Amino acid sequence: CASSLVPQETQYF.

The chain joins TRBV27 to TRBJ1-6, with 9 positions matching TRBD1. This CDR3 is 14 amino acids long. In germline, CDR1 is MNHEY, CDR2 SMNVEV (reference sequence). V lost 4 bases to trimming and J lost 10 bases; unmatched junction nucleotides: 5. In DNA form, the CDR3 reads TGTGCCAGCAGTTGGGGACAGGGAGACTCACCCCTCCACTTT. It translates to CASSWGQGDSPLHF.

V is TRBV6-5 and J is TRBJ1-1, with TRBD1 matching 8 bases. CDR1 MNHEY and CDR2 SVGAGI come from the germline V gene. CDR3 size: 14 residues. V shed 6 bases and J 3 bases; nucleotides not matched to a gene: 6. The CDR3 nucleotides read TGTGCCAGCAGGTATCGACAGGGGCACACTGAAGCTTTCTTT. It translates to CASRYRQGHTEAFF.

The chain joins TRBV27 to TRBJ2-2, with D unclear. CDR1 MNHEY and CDR2 SMNVEV come from the germline V gene (reference sequence). Trimming shortened V by 5 bases and J by 2 bases, and 12 bases separated the two germline ends. There are 15 residues in the CDR3. The CDR3 here is CASSPYYINTGELFF. The CDR3, as DNA: TGTGCCAGCAGTCCTTACTATATTAACACCGGGGAGCTGTTTTTT.

The chain carries TRBV2 and TRBJ1-5; no clear D gene. Germline-derived CDR1 and CDR2 are SNHLY and FYNNEI. The ends were cut back, 3 bases at V and 3 bases at J, with 12 bases in the middle. CDR3 length equals 15 residues. The chain's CDR3 is CASSEVPGINQPQHF. CDR3 DNA sequence: TGTGCCAGCAGTGAGGTTCCGGGAATCAATCAGCCCCAGCATTTT.

The genes are TRBV5-6 and TRBJ2-3, with 7 bases that match TRBD2. Germline CDR1 and CDR2: SGHDT and YYEEEE. J was trimmed by 2 bases and V by 0 bases; bases with no gene match: 6. The CDR3 covers 16 residues. The CDR3 region is CASSLAGDYYTDTQYF. DNA for the CDR3: TGTGCCAGCAGCTTGGCGGGGGACTATTACACAGATACGCAGTATTTT. Together with reference TRBV5-6 and TRBJ2-3, the CDR3 gives the full variable domain: DAGVTQSPTHLIKTRGQQVTLRCSPKSGHDTVSWYQQALGQGPQFIFQYYEEEERQRGNFPDRFSGHQFPNYSSELNVNALLLGDSALYLCASSLAGDYYTDTQYFGPGTRLTVL.

Written as DNA, the CDR3 is TGTGCCAGCAGCGCACCTACAGGGGCGAGCTCCTATAATTCACCCCTCCACTTT. This codes for CASSAPTGASSYNSPLHF. V is TRBV9 and J is TRBJ1-6; TRBD1 aligns across 7 bases. This CDR3 has 18 residues. CDR1 and CDR2 (germline): SGDLS, YYNGEE. J lost 0 bases, V lost 3 bases, and 9 bases had no gene match.

The genes are TRBV11-3 and TRBJ2-1; D is uncertain. CDR1 and CDR2 from the germline V gene are SGHNT and YENEEA. CDR3 size: 13 residues. Trimming removed 1 base at V and 7 bases at J, with 8 bases between. CDR3 bases: TGTGCCAGCAGCTTAGTGACCGGTAATGAGCAGTTCTTC. It codes for CASSLVTGNEQFF.

The chain is built from TRBV4-1 and TRBJ2-1, with D perhaps given as TRBD1 or TRBD2 (5 bases each). The V and J ends lost 4 bases and 9 bases respectively, with 25 bases between them. Germline V gene sequence: CDR1 MGHRA, CDR2 YSYEKL. CDR3 length: 17 residues. The CDR3 DNA reads as TGCGCCAGCAGCCCCCAAATCGTGGGACGGTCTAGGGGTGAGCAGTTCTTC. Translation: CASSPQIVGRSRGEQFF.

This rearrangement joins TRBV7-2 to TRBJ2-7, with D possibly matching TRBD2 (6 bases). The CDR3 sequence is 14 residues long. Germline V gene data show CDR1 as SGHTA and CDR2 as FQGNSA. The V and J ends lost 7 bases and 2 bases respectively, with 15 bases between them. The DNA of the CDR3 is TGTGCCAGCACCAATCGGGAGAGGGCCTACGAGCAGTACGTC. This translates into CASTNRERAYEQYV.

The rearrangement joins TRBV27 to TRBJ1-4; D remains unclear. Per germline, CDR1 MNHEY and CDR2 SMNVEV (reference sequence). Trimming removed 8 bases at V and 8 bases at J, with 12 bases between. This CDR3 has 12 amino acids. CDR3 sequence reads: CASGEIWEKLFF. DNA for the CDR3: TGTGCCAGCGGTGAGATTTGGGAAAAACTGTTTTTT.

The chain couples TRBV5-4 to TRBJ1-1; unclear D gene. Trimming shortened V by 0 bases and J by 1 base, and 7 bases separated the two germline ends. CDR1 and CDR2 (germline): SGHNT, YYREEE (reference sequence). The CDR3 contains 14 residues. The CDR3 sequence: CASSLGEPNTEAFF. In DNA form, the CDR3 reads TGTGCCAGCAGCTTGGGGGAACCGAACACTGAAGCTTTCTTT. Full variable domain (missing parts from reference TRBV5-4 and TRBJ1-1): ETGVTQSPTHLIKTRGQQVTLRCSSQSGHNTVSWYQQALGQGPQFIFQYYREEENGRGNFPPRFSGLQFPNYSSELNVNALELDDSALYLCASSLGEPNTEAFFGQGTRLTVV.

This sequence joins TRBV5-8 and TRBJ1-1; D is unresolved. V gave up 4 bases and J gave up 0 bases, with 10 bases separating them. The CDR3 loop spans 14 amino acids. The germline V gene has CDR1 SGHTS and CDR2 YDEGEE. The CDR3 region is CASSRSLVNTEAFF. In DNA, the CDR3 is TGTGCCAGCAGCCGTAGCCTCGTGAACACTGAAGCTTTCTTT.

The chain uses TRBV5-6 and TRBJ2-1; possible D gene TRBD1, 5 bases. The CDR3 length is 13 residues. The germline V and J ends were trimmed by 6 bases and 4 bases, with 11 bases remaining between them. Germline V gives CDR1 SGHDT, CDR2 YYEEEE. The chain's CDR3 is CASTSGLYNEQFF. The CDR3 nucleotides are TGTGCCAGCACCTCAGGGCTGTACAATGAGCAGTTCTTC.